This note documents a single TCR beta chain sequence. Original handling: Reference gene primers were amplified, and this amplification served to estimate nucleated cell counts. Sequenced by immunoSEQ multiplex PCR; TCRdb stores in-frame clones only, minus some. V, J and clone size were drawn from that table, and D and trimming were deduced from the DNA. The sample includes under 200,000 clones, roughly 80% of them seen just once. Germline assignment: CDR1 SGDLS and CDR2 YYNGEE. The V segment lost 0 bases and the J segment 4 bases; nucleotides outside the gene matches: 6. The CDR3 sequence is 16 residues long. These data originate in a study of blood T cell repertoires in COVID-19. Those enrolled, adults aged 18 to 89 years, came from about 24 US areas. Recovered participants had two consecutive negative NP/OP PCR tests, healthcare professional clearance, or symptom resolution.

Input material: PBMCs or T cells enriched from blood (not recorded which). The clonotype comes from a woman aged 45-65 years who had recovered from COVID-19. The V call is TRBV9, the J call TRBJ2-3; 9 bases are shared with TRBD2. In DNA form, the CDR3 reads TGTGCCAGCAGCGTAGAGGGGCGGGGGGGCGCAGATACGCAGTATTTT. Translating it yields CASSVEGRGGADTQYF.